The clone carrying this T cell receptor beta chain was observed at least ten times. Its antigen remains unknown. This record belongs to a study of metastatic and nonmetastatic thyroid tumors. All patients reached thyroid surgery having received no treatment beforehand. Study-wide results and caveats: Benign nodules were reported to have significantly lower TCR beta diversity than malignant thyroid tumors, in blood and tumor.

Authors' data handling: Built for papillary thyroid cancer, a distant-metastasis classifier drew on CDR3 differences across clinicopathological groups. Using MiXCR, TCRdb re-called clones from the PCR reads. The authors' filters were not applied to this entry. The sample has about 35,000 clones, about 33% seen once. This CDR3 spans 14 amino acids. Germline assignment: CDR1 LNHNV and CDR2 YYDKDF (reference sequence). The V gene lost 0 bases and the J gene lost 4 bases, with 9 bases spanning the gap. The specimen sequenced was tumor tissue. V is TRBV15 and J is TRBJ1-2; D might be TRBD1 (6 bases). The origin of this receptor is a female donor with papillary thyroid cancer or a benign thyroid nodule (not recorded which). Some clones in this sample may be carry-over from other donors' samples. CDR3 DNA sequence: TGTGCCACCAGCAGAGAGAACAGGGCCTATGGCTACACCTTC. It codes for CATSRENRAYGYTF. Full variable domain (rest looked up from reference TRBV15 and TRBJ1-2): DAMVIQNPRYQVTQFGKPVTLSCSQTLNHNVMYWYQQKSSQAPKLLFHYYDKDFNNEADTPDNFQSRRPNTSFCFLDIRSPGLGDTAMYLCATSRENRAYGYTFGSGTRLTVV.